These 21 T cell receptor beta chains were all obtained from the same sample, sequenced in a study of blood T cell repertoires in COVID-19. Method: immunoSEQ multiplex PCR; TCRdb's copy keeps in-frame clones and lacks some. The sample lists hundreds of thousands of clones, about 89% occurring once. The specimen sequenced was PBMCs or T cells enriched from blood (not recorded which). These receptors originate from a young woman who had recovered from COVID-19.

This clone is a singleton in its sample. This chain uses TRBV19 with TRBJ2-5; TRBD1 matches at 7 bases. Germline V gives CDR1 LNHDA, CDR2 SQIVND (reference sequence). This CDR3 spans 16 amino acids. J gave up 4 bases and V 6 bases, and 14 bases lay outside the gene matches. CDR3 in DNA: TGTGCCAGTAGGCGCTTTGGGACAGATCAACGAGAGACCCAGTACTTC. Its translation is CASRRFGTDQRETQYF.

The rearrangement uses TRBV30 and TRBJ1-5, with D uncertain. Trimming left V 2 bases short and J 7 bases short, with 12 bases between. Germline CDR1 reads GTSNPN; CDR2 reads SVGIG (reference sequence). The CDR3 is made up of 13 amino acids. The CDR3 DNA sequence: TGTGCCTGGAGTCAGGCAGGATGGCAGCCCCAGCATTTT. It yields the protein CAWSQAGWQPQHF.

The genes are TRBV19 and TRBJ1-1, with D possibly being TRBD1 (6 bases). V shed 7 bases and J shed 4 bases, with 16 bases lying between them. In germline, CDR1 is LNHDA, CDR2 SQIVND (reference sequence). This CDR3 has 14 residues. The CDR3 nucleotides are TGTGCCAGTATGGGGGAACAGGGTCGCACTGAAGCTTTCTTT. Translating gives CASMGEQGRTEAFF.

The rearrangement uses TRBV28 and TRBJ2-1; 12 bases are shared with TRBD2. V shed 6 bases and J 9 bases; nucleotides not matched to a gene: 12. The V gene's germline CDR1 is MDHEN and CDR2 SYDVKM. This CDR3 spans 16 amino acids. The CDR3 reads CASSSRLAGVGGEQFF. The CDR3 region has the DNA TGTGCCAGCAGCTCTCGACTAGCGGGAGTGGGAGGTGAGCAGTTCTTC.

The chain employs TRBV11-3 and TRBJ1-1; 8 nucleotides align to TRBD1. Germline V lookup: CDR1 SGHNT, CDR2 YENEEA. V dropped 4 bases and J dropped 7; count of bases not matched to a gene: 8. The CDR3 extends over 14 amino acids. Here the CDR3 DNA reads TGTGCCAGCAGCTCGCGACAGGGGATGGGTGAAGCTTTCTTT. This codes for CASSSRQGMGEAFF.

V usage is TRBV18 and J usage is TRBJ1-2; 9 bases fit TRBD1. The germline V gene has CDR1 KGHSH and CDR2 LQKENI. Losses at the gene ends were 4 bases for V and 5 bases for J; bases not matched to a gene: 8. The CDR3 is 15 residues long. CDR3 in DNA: TGTGCCAGCTCACTAACGCCGGGACAGGGTTATGGCTACACCTTC. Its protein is CASSLTPGQGYGYTF.

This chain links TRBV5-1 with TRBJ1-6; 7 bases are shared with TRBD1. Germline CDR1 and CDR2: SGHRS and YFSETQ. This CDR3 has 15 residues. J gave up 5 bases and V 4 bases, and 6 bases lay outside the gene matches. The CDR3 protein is CASSRGQRNNSPLHF. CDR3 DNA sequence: TGCGCCAGCAGCCGGGGACAGCGGAATAATTCACCCCTCCACTTT.

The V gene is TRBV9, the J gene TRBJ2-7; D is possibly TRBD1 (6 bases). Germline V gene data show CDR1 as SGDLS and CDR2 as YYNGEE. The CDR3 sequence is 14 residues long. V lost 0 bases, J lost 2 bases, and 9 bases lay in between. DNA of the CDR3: TGTGCCAGCAGCGTAGATCAGGGGACCTACGAGCAGTACTTC. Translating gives CASSVDQGTYEQYF.

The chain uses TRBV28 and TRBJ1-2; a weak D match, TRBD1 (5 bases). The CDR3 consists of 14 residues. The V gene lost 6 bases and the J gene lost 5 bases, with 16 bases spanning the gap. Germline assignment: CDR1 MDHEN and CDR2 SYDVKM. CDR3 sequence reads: CASSPGGGAYGYTF. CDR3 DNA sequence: TGTGCCAGCAGCCCCGGAGGAGGGGCGTATGGCTACACCTTC.

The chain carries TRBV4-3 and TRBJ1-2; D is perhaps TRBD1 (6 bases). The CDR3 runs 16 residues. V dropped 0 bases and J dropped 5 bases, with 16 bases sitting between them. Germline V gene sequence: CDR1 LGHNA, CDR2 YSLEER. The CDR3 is CASSQEVGERGYGYTF. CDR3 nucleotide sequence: TGCGCCAGCAGCCAAGAGGTGGGGGAGAGGGGGTATGGCTACACCTTC.

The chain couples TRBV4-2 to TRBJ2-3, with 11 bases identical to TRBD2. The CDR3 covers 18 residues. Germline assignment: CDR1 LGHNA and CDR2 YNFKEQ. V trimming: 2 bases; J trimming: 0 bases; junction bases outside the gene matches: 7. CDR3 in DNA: TGTGCCAGCAGCCAACTAGCGGGAGGCGGGGCTAGCACAGATACGCAGTATTTT. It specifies CASSQLAGGGASTDTQYF.

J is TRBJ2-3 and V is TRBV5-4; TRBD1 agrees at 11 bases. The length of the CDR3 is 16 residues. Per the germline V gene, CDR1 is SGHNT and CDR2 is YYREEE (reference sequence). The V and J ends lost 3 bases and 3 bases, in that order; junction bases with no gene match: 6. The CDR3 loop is CASSSDRGRGTDTQYF. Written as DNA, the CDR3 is TGTGCCAGCAGCTCGGACAGGGGGCGAGGGACAGATACGCAGTATTTT.

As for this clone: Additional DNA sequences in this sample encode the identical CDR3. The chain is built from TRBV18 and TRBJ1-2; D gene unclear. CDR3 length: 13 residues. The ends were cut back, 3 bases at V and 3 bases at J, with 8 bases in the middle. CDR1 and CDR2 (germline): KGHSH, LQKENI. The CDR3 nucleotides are TGTGCCAGCTCACCCGAAAGCGACTATGGCTACACCTTC. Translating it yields CASSPESDYGYTF.

For the CDR3, the DNA is TGTGCCAGCAGTGAAGCGGGGGGGCTTGAGGGCTACACCTTC. It encodes CASSEAGGLEGYTF. V gene TRBV6-1 combines with J gene TRBJ1-2; the D gene is possibly TRBD1 (6 bases). V lost 0 bases and J lost 8, with 13 bases in between. CDR1 is MNHNS and CDR2 is SASEGT in the germline V gene. This CDR3 comprises 14 residues.

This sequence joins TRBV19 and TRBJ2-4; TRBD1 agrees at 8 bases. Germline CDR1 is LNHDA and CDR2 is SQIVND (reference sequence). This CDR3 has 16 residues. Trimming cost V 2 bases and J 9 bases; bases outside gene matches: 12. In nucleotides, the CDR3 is TGTGCCAGTAGTATACCCCCCGGACAGGGCTTAGGCATTCAGTACTTC. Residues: CASSIPPGQGLGIQYF. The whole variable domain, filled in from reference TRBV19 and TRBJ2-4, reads DGGITQSPKYLFRKEGQNVTLSCEQNLNHDAMYWYRQDPGQGLRLIYYSQIVNDFQKGDIAEGYSVSREKKESFPLTVTSAQKNPTAFYLCASSIPPGQGLGIQYFGAGTRLSVL.

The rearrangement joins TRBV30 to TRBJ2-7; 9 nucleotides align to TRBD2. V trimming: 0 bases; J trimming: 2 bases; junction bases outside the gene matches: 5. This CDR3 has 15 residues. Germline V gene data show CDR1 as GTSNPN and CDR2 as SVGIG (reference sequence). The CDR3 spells CAWSVGLAGTYEQYF. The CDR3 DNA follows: TGTGCCTGGAGTGTAGGCCTAGCGGGAACCTACGAGCAGTACTTC. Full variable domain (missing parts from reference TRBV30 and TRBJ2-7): SQTIHQWPATLVQPVGSPLSLECTVEGTSNPNLYWYRQAAGRGLQLLFYSVGIGQISSEVPQNLSASRPQDRQFILSSKKLLLSDSGFYLCAWSVGLAGTYEQYFGPGTRLTVT.

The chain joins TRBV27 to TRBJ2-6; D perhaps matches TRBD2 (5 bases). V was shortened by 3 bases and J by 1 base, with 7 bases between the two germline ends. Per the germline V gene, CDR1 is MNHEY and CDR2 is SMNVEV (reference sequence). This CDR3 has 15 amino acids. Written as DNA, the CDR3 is TGTGCCAGCAGTTTCCGGACTTCTGGGGCCAACGTCCTGACTTTC. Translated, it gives CASSFRTSGANVLTF.

The chain's CDR3 is CASSTTGGNTEAFF. In DNA, the CDR3 is TGCGCCAGCAGCACGACAGGGGGGAACACTGAAGCTTTCTTT. This chain links TRBV5-1 with TRBJ1-1; 9 bases align to TRBD1. This CDR3 spans 14 amino acids. Trimming took 4 bases from V and 1 from J; bases not matched to a gene: 2. Germline lookup yields CDR1 SGHRS and CDR2 YFSETQ.

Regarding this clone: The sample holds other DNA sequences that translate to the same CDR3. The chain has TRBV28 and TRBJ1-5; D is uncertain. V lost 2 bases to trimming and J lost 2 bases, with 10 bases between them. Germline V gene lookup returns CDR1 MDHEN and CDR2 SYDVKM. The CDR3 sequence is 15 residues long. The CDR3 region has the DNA TGTGCCAGCAGTTTAAGTGGGCAGGGCAATCAGCCCCAGCATTTT. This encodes CASSLSGQGNQPQHF.

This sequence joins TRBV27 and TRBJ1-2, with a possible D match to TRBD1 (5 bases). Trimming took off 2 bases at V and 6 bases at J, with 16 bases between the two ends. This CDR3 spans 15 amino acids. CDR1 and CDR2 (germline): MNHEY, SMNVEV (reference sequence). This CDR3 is CASSLLGEERNGYTF. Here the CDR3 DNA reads TGTGCCAGCAGTTTACTAGGGGAAGAAAGAAATGGCTACACCTTC.

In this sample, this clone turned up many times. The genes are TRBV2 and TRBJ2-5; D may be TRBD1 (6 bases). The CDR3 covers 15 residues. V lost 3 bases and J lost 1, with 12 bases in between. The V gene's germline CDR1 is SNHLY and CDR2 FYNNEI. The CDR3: CASSDQGYSQETQYF. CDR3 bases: TGTGCCAGCAGTGACCAGGGGTACAGCCAAGAGACCCAGTACTTC.